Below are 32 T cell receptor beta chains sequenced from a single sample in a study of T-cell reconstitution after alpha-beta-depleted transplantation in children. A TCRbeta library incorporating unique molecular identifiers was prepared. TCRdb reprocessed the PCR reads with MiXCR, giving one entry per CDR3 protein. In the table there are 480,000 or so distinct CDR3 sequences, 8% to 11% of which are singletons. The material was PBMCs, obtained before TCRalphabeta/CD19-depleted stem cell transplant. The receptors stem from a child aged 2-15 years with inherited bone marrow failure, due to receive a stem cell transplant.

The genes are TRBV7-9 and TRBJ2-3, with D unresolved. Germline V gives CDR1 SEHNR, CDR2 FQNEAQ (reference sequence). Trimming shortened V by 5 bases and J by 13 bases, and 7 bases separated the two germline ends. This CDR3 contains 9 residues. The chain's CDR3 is CASSPTEYF. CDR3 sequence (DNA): TGTGCCAGCAGCCCGACTGAGTATTTT. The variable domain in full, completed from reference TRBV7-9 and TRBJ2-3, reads DTGVSQNPRHKITKRGQNVTFRCDPISEHNRLYWYRQTLGQGPEFLTYFQNEAQLEKSRLLSDRFSAERPKGSFSTLEIQRTEQGDSAMYLCASSPTEYFGPGTRLTVL.

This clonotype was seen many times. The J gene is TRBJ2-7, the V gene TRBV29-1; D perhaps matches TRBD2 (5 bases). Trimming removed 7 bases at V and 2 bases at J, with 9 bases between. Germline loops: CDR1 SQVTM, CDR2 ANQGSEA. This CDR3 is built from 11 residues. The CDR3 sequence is CSAGITYEQYF. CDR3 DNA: TGCAGCGCCGGGATCACCTACGAGCAGTACTTC.

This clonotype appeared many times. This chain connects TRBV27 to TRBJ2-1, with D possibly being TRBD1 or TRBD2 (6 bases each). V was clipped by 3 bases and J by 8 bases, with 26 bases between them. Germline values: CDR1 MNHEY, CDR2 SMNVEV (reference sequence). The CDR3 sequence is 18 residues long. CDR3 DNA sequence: TGTGCCAGCAGTTTTTGGGGGAAAGGGGGGCGCGAGCTGGATGAGCAGTTCTTC. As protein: CASSFWGKGGRELDEQFF.

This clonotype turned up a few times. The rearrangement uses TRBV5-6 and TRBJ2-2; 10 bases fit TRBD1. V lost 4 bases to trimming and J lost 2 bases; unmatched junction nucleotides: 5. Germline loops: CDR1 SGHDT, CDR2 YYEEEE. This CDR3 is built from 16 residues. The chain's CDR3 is CASSGRQGANTGELFF. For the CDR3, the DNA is TGTGCCAGCAGCGGCAGACAGGGGGCTAACACCGGGGAGCTGTTTTTT.

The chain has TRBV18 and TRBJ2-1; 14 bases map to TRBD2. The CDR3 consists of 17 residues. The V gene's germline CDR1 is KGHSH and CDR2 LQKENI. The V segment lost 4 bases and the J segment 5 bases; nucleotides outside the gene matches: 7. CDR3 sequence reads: CASSRRPGLAGDNEQFF. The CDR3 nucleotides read TGTGCCAGCTCACGACGCCCGGGACTAGCGGGGGACAATGAGCAGTTCTTC.

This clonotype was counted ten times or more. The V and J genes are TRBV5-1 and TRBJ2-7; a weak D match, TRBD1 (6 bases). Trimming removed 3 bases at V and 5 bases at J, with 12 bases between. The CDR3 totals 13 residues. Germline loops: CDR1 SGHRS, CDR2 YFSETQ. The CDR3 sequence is CASSSTGSHEQYF. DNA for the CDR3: TGCGCCAGCAGCTCTACAGGGAGTCACGAGCAGTACTTC.

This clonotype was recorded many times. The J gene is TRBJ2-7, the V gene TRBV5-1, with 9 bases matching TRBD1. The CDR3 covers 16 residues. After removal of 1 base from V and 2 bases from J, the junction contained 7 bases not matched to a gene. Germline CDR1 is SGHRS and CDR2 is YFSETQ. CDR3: CASSLNYGTGTYEQYF. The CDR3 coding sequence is TGCGCCAGCAGCTTGAACTACGGGACAGGGACCTACGAGCAGTACTTC.

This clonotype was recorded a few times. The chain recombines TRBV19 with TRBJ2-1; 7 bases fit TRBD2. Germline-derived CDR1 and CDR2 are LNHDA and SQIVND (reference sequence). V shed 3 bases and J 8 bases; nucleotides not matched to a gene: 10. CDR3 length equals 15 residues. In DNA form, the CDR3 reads TGTGCCAGTAGTATGGGGAGGAGGGGAGGGGATGAGCAGTTCTTC. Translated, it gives CASSMGRRGGDEQFF.

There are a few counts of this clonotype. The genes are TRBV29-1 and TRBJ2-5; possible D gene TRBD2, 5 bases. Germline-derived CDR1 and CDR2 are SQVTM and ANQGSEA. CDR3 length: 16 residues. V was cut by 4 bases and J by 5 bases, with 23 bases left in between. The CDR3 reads CSVGTSRGRSRETQYF. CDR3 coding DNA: TGCAGCGTTGGTACAAGTAGAGGGAGAAGTAGGGAGACCCAGTACTTC.

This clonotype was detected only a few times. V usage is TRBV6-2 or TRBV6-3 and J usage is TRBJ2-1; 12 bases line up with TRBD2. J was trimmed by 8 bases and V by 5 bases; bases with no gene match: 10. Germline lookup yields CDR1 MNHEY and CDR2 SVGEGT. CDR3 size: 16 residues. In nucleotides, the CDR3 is TGTGCCAGCAGTGGGCGACTAGCGGGAGTTAGGGATGAGCAGTTCTTC. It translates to CASSGRLAGVRDEQFF.

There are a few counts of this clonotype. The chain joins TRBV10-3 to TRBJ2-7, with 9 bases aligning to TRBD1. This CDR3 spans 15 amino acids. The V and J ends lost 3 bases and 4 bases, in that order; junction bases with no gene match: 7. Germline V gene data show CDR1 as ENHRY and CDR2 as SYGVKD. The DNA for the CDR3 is TGTGCCATCAGTGACCCGGGACAGGGAAGTTACGAGCAGTACTTC. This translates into CAISDPGQGSYEQYF.

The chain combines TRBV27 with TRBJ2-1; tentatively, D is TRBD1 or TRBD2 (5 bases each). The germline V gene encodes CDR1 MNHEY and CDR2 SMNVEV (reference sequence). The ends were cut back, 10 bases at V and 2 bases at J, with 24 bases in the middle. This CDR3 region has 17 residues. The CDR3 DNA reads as TGTGCCACCCGAACCGGGACGACAAGGGTCGCCTACAATGAGCAGTTCTTC. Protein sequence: CATRTGTTRVAYNEQFF.

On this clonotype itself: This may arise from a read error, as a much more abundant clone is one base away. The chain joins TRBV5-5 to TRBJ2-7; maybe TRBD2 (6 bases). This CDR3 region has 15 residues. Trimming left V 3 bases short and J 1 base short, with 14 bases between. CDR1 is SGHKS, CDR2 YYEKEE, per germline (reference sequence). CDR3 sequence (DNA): TGTGCCAGCAGCTCACCGGGACTGTATTCCTACGAGCAGTACTTC. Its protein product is CASSSPGLYSYEQYF.

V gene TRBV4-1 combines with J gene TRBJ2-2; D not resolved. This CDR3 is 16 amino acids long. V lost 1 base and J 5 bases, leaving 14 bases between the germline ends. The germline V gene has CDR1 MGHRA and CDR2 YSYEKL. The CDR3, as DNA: TGCGCCAGCAGCCAAGCCCCCTCGACATTTACCGGGGAGCTGTTTTTT. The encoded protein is CASSQAPSTFTGELFF.

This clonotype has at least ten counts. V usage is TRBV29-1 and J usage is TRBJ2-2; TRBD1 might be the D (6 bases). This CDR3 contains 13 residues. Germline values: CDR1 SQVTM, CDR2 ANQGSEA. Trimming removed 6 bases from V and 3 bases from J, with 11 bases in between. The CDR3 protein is CSVQGLYTGELFF. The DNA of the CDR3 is TGCAGCGTCCAGGGGCTTTACACCGGGGAGCTGTTTTTT.

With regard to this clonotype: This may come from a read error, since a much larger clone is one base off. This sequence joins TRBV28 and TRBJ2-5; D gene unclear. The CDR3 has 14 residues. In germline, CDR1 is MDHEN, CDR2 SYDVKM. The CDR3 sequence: CASSRLIQLETRYF. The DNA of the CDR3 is TGTGCCAGCAGCCGACTGATCCAACTGGAGACCCGGTACTTC.

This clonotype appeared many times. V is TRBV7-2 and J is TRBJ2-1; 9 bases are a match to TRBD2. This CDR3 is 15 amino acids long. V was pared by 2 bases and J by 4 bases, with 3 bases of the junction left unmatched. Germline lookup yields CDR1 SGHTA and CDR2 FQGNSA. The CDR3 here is CASSLWREGYNEQFF. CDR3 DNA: TGTGCCAGCAGCTTATGGCGGGAGGGTTACAATGAGCAGTTCTTC.

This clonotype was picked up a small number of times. The CDR3 region has the DNA TGTGCCAGCAGTGCCGCGCCTAGTTCTCCGCAGTTCTTC. Protein: CASSAAPSSPQFF. V usage is TRBV27 and J usage is TRBJ2-1, with unresolved D. Germline-derived CDR1 and CDR2 are MNHEY and SMNVEV (reference sequence). Trimming removed 5 bases at V and 12 bases at J, with 17 bases between. The CDR3 totals 13 residues.

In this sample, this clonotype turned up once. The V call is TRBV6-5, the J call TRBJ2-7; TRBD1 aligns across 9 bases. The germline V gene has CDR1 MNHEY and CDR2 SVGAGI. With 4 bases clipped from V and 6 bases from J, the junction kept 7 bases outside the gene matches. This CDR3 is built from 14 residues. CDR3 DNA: TGTGCCAGCAGTTTTGGACAGGGGAAGCCCGAGCAGTACTTC. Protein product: CASSFGQGKPEQYF.

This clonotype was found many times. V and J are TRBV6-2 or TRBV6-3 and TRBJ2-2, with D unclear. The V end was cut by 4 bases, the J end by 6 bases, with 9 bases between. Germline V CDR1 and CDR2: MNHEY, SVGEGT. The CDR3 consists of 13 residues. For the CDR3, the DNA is TGTGCCAGCAGTTCCCGCATCGCCGGGGAGCTGTTTTTT. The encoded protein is CASSSRIAGELFF.

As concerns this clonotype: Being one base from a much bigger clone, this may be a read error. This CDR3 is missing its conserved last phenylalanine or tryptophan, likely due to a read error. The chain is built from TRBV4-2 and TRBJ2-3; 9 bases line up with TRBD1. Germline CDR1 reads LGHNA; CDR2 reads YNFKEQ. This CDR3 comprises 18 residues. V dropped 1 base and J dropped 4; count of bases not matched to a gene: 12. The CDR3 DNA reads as TGTGCCAGCAGCCAAGTGAAAGGGGAGGGGACAGGGCCAGATACGCAGTATTTG. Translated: CASSQVKGEGTGPDTQYL.

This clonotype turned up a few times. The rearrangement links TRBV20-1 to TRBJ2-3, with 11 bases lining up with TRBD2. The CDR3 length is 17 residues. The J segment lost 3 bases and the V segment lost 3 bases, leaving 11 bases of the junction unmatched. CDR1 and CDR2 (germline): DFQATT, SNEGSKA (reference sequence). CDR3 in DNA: TGCAGTGCTAGGAGTTTTAGCGGGAGGGCCGGAACAGATACGCAGTATTTT. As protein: CSARSFSGRAGTDTQYF.

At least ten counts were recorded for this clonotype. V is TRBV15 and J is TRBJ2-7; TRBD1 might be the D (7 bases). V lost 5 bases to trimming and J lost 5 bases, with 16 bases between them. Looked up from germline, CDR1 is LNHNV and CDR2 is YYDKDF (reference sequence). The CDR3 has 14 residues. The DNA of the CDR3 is TGTGCCACCAGCGTCGATCAGGGGGGCAACGAGCAGTACTTC. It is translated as CATSVDQGGNEQYF.

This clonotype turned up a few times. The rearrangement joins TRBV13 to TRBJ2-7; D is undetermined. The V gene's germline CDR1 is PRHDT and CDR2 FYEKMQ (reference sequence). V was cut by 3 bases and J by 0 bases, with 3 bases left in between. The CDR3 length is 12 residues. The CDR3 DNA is TGTGCCAGCAGCTTCTTCTCCTACGAGCAGTACTTC. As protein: CASSFFSYEQYF. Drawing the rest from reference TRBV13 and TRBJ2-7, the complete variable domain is AAGVIQSPRHLIKEKRETATLKCYPIPRHDTVYWYQQGPGQDPQFLISFYEKMQSDKGSIPDRFSAQQFSDYHSELNMSSLELGDSALYFCASSFFSYEQYFGPGTRLTVT.

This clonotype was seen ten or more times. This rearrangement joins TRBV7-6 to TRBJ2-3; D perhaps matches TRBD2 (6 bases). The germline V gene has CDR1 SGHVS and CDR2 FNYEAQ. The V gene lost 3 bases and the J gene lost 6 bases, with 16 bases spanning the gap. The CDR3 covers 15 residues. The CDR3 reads CASSFGAGGQDTQYF. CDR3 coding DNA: TGTGCCAGCAGCTTCGGGGCAGGAGGGCAGGATACGCAGTATTTT.

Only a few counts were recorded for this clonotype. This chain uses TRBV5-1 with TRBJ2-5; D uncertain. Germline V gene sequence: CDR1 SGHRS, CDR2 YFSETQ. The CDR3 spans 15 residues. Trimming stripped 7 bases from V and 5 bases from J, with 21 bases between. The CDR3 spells CASSGVARLLETQYF. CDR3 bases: TGCGCCAGCTCTGGGGTGGCGCGCCTCCTGGAGACCCAGTACTTC.

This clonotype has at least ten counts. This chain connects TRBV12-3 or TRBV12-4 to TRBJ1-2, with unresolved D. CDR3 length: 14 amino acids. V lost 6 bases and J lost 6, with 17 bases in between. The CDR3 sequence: CASRRTENAHGYTF. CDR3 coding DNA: TGTGCCAGCAGACGAACAGAAAACGCGCATGGCTACACCTTC.

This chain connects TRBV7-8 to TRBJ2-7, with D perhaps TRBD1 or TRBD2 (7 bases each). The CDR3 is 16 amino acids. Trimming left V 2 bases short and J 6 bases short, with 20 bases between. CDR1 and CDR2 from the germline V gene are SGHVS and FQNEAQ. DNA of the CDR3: TGTGCCAGCAGCTTAAAGCGGGGCGGCAGGGGGTCCGAGCAGTACTTC. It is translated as CASSLKRGGRGSEQYF.

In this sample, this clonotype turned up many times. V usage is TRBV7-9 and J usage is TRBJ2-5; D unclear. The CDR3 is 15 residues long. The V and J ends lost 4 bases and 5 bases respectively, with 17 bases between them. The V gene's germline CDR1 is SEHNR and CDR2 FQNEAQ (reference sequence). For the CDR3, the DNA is TGTGCCAGCAGCTCTCCTCTGGCCCCGGACGAGACCCAGTACTTC. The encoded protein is CASSSPLAPDETQYF.

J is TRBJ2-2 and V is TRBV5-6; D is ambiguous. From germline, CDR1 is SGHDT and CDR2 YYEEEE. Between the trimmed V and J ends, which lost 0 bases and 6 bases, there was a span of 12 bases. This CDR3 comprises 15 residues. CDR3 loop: CASSLGFRVPGELFF. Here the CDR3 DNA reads TGTGCCAGCAGCTTGGGTTTTAGGGTCCCCGGGGAGCTGTTTTTT. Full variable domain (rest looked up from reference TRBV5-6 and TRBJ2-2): DAGVTQSPTHLIKTRGQQVTLRCSPKSGHDTVSWYQQALGQGPQFIFQYYEEEERQRGNFPDRFSGHQFPNYSSELNVNALLLGDSALYLCASSLGFRVPGELFFGEGSRLTVL.

The CDR3 sequence: CSARLTGDYSNQPQHF. DNA for the CDR3: TGCAGTGCTCGCCTTACAGGGGACTATAGCAATCAGCCCCAGCATTTT. The V call is TRBV20-1, the J call TRBJ1-5, with 7 bases that match TRBD1. Germline-derived CDR1 and CDR2 are DFQATT and SNEGSKA (reference sequence). The CDR3 has 16 residues. Trimming took 5 bases from V and 0 from J; bases not matched to a gene: 10.

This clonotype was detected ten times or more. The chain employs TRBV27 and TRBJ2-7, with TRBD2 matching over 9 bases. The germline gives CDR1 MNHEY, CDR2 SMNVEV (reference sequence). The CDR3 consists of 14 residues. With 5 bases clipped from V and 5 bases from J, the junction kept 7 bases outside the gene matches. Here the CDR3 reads CASSVLAGENEQYF. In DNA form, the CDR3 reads TGTGCCAGCAGTGTGTTAGCGGGAGAAAACGAGCAGTACTTC.